These T cell receptor beta chains were read from a single sample in a study of human T cells and chemical hapten exposure. TCRdb reanalysed the RACE reads using MiXCR and keeps one entry per CDR3 protein. This table holds approximately 110,000 distinct CDR3 sequences, roughly 9% found once. Sequenced here: whole blood, sampled in connection with sensitization to the hapten diphenylcyclopropenone (DPC). These receptors were collected from a woman between 40 and 55 years old with alopecia areata. Some clones in this sample may be carry-over from other donors' samples. Both conserved end residues are part of each CDR3. Fields, in order: J gene, clone size, V gene, D gene, CDR3 DNA, CDR3 protein. D genes are given only for firm matches. The size entry is marked missing in some rows and otherwise reads once, few, many or a size class.

j_gene: TRBJ2-2
abundance: few
v_gene: TRBV2
d_gene: .
CDR3nt: TGTGCCAGCAGTGAAGGGACAGTCACGAACACCGGGGAGCTGTTTTTT
CDR3aa: CASSEGTVTNTGELFF

j_gene: TRBJ1-1
abundance: many
v_gene: TRBV20-1
d_gene: .
CDR3nt: TGCAGTGCTAGACCCGGACAGCGGGCTTGGGGCACTGAAGCTTTCTTT
CDR3aa: CSARPGQRAWGTEAFF

j_gene: TRBJ2-7
abundance: many
v_gene: TRBV4-1
d_gene: .
CDR3nt: TGCGCCAGCAGCCAAGATCCCTACTACGAGCAGTACTTC
CDR3aa: CASSQDPYYEQYF

j_gene: TRBJ2-1
abundance: .
v_gene: TRBV29-1
d_gene: TRBD2
CDR3nt: TGCAGCGGCGACGGGGGGGGTCCAACCTACAATGAGCAGTTCTTC
CDR3aa: CSGDGGGPTYNEQFF

j_gene: TRBJ2-5
abundance: few
v_gene: TRBV7-2
d_gene: .
CDR3nt: TGTGCCAGCAGCTCCAGGGGCCGGGAAAGACAAGAGACCCAGTACTTC
CDR3aa: CASSSRGRERQETQYF

j_gene: TRBJ1-4
abundance: many
v_gene: TRBV27
d_gene: .
CDR3nt: TGTGCCAGCAGTGTCAGAGGGGCAGATGAAAAACTGTTTTTT
CDR3aa: CASSVRGADEKLFF

j_gene: TRBJ1-1
abundance: many
v_gene: TRBV7-6
d_gene: .
CDR3nt: TGTGCCAGCAGCTTTACGGAAGCGATGTCTGAAGCTTTCTTT
CDR3aa: CASSFTEAMSEAFF

j_gene: TRBJ2-5
abundance: .
v_gene: TRBV7-2
d_gene: .
CDR3nt: TGTGCCAGCAGCTCACTAGGGGGGCTGGAGGCCCAGTACTTC
CDR3aa: CASSSLGGLEAQYF

j_gene: TRBJ2-5
abundance: many
v_gene: TRBV5-1
d_gene: .
CDR3nt: TGCGCCAGCAGCTTGGACCAAGAGACCCAGTACTTC
CDR3aa: CASSLDQETQYF

j_gene: TRBJ1-1
abundance: .
v_gene: TRBV5-1
d_gene: TRBD1
CDR3nt: TGCGCCAGCTTCTTAGGGGACAGAATTAACACTGAAGCTTTCTTT
CDR3aa: CASFLGDRINTEAFF

j_gene: TRBJ2-3
abundance: many
v_gene: TRBV5-4
d_gene: TRBD2
CDR3nt: TGTGCCAGCAGCTTGGGGGGACTAGCAATCACAGATACGCAGTATTTT
CDR3aa: CASSLGGLAITDTQYF

j_gene: TRBJ2-7
abundance: few
v_gene: TRBV5-1
d_gene: TRBD1
CDR3nt: TGCGCCAGCAGCACGGGACAGCTCACCTACGAGCAGTACTTC
CDR3aa: CASSTGQLTYEQYF

j_gene: TRBJ2-4
abundance: few
v_gene: TRBV7-3
d_gene: .
CDR3nt: TGTGCCAGCAGCTACGGTCCGGAGGACATTCAGTACTTC
CDR3aa: CASSYGPEDIQYF

j_gene: TRBJ1-1
abundance: few
v_gene: TRBV10-3
d_gene: .
CDR3nt: TGTGCCATCAGTGAGGGGGGCTGGGGCACTGAAGCTTTCTTT
CDR3aa: CAISEGGWGTEAFF

j_gene: TRBJ1-3
abundance: .
v_gene: TRBV27
d_gene: .
CDR3nt: TGTGCCAGCAGTTCGTTACAGGCTGGGGGAAACACCATATATTTT
CDR3aa: CASSSLQAGGNTIYF

j_gene: TRBJ2-4
abundance: many
v_gene: TRBV7-9
d_gene: .
CDR3nt: TGTGCCAGCAGCTTTACACGGGCCCTAGGCAACATTCAGTACTTC
CDR3aa: CASSFTRALGNIQYF

j_gene: TRBJ2-1
abundance: many
v_gene: TRBV7-9
d_gene: .
CDR3nt: TGTGCCAGCCAAAGGACCGGGGTAGACAATGAGCAGTTCTTC
CDR3aa: CASQRTGVDNEQFF

j_gene: TRBJ1-2
abundance: many
v_gene: TRBV7-2
d_gene: .
CDR3nt: TGTGCTAGGGCGGAGGGACTTAACTATGGCTACACCTTC
CDR3aa: CARAEGLNYGYTF

j_gene: TRBJ1-1
abundance: many
v_gene: TRBV18
d_gene: .
CDR3nt: TGTGCCAGCTCACCACCTACTACTCCTTTCGCTCTCTTT
CDR3aa: CASSPPTTPFALF

j_gene: TRBJ2-3
abundance: .
v_gene: TRBV6-2/TRBV6-3
d_gene: TRBD2
CDR3nt: TGTGCCAGCAGCAAGACTAGCGGGGGGCCCACAGATACGCAGTATTTT
CDR3aa: CASSKTSGGPTDTQYF

j_gene: TRBJ2-1
abundance: many
v_gene: TRBV7-3
d_gene: TRBD2
CDR3nt: TGTGCCAGCAGCCTCCTAGCGGGGGGGCGAAATGAGCAGTTCTTC
CDR3aa: CASSLLAGGRNEQFF

j_gene: TRBJ2-5
abundance: .
v_gene: TRBV11-2
d_gene: .
CDR3nt: TGTGTCAGCAGCTCACCGGGATTCAAAGAGACCCAGTACTTC
CDR3aa: CVSSSPGFKETQYF

j_gene: TRBJ2-3
abundance: .
v_gene: TRBV10-3
d_gene: .
CDR3nt: TGTGCCATCGGTCGCGAGGGGCAGTATTTT
CDR3aa: CAIGREGQYF

j_gene: TRBJ2-7
abundance: .
v_gene: TRBV27
d_gene: .
CDR3nt: TGTGCCAGCAGTTCAGAGGGGGTGTGGTCGAACGAGCAGTACTTC
CDR3aa: CASSSEGVWSNEQYF

j_gene: TRBJ2-7
abundance: many
v_gene: TRBV20-1
d_gene: .
CDR3nt: TGCAGTGCTAAGGGTCCAGGGTGGGTCCACGAGCAGTACTTC
CDR3aa: CSAKGPGWVHEQYF

j_gene: TRBJ2-7
abundance: .
v_gene: TRBV10-3
d_gene: TRBD1
CDR3nt: TGTGCCATCAGTACTTACAGGGGGAGCGAATACGAGCAGTACTTC
CDR3aa: CAISTYRGSEYEQYF

j_gene: TRBJ1-1
abundance: few
v_gene: TRBV10-3
d_gene: .
CDR3nt: TGTGCCATCAAGACCGACACTGAAGCTTTCTTT
CDR3aa: CAIKTDTEAFF

j_gene: TRBJ2-7
abundance: .
v_gene: TRBV6-6
d_gene: .
CDR3nt: TGTGCCAGCAGCCCATCAGGGGCCTTATACGAGCAGTACTTC
CDR3aa: CASSPSGALYEQYF

j_gene: TRBJ2-5
abundance: few
v_gene: TRBV5-1
d_gene: TRBD2
CDR3nt: TGCGCCAGCAGGGTAGCGGGGGTGAGCCAAGAGACCCAGTACTTC
CDR3aa: CASRVAGVSQETQYF

j_gene: TRBJ1-1
abundance: .
v_gene: TRBV5-1
d_gene: .
CDR3nt: TGCGCCAGCAGAACTCCAATGAACACTGAAGCTTTCTTT
CDR3aa: CASRTPMNTEAFF

j_gene: TRBJ2-5
abundance: many
v_gene: TRBV2
d_gene: TRBD2
CDR3nt: TGTGCCAGCAGTGAAGCCTTCCTAGCGGAAGAGACCCAGTACTTC
CDR3aa: CASSEAFLAEETQYF

j_gene: TRBJ1-5
abundance: once
v_gene: TRBV7-9
d_gene: .
CDR3nt: TGTGCCAGCAGTCCAGACTGGGGAGGTCAGCCCCAGCATTTT
CDR3aa: CASSPDWGGQPQHF

j_gene: TRBJ2-3
abundance: few
v_gene: TRBV6-5
d_gene: .
CDR3nt: TGTGCCAGCAGTTATGGAGGCACAGATACGCAGTATTTT
CDR3aa: CASSYGGTDTQYF

j_gene: TRBJ2-7
abundance: many
v_gene: TRBV6-5
d_gene: TRBD2
CDR3nt: TGTGCCAGCAGGAGGGGCCGAGCGGGGGGGCCGTACGAGCAGTACTTC
CDR3aa: CASRRGRAGGPYEQYF

j_gene: TRBJ2-3
abundance: .
v_gene: TRBV12-3/TRBV12-4
d_gene: .
CDR3nt: TGTGCCAGCAGTTTTAGAATGAGCACAGATACGCAGTATTTT
CDR3aa: CASSFRMSTDTQYF

j_gene: TRBJ1-2
abundance: many
v_gene: TRBV9
d_gene: .
CDR3nt: TGTGCCAGCAGCGTAGAAACAGGTCCTTATGGCTACACCTTC
CDR3aa: CASSVETGPYGYTF

j_gene: TRBJ2-3
abundance: .
v_gene: TRBV5-1
d_gene: .
CDR3nt: TGCGCCAGCAGCTCCGCAGCCGTCCGACCAGATACGCAGTATTTT
CDR3aa: CASSSAAVRPDTQYF

j_gene: TRBJ1-1
abundance: many
v_gene: TRBV4-2
d_gene: .
CDR3nt: TGTGCCAGCAGCCAAGGGCAATTGGAAGACACTGAAGCTTTCTTT
CDR3aa: CASSQGQLEDTEAFF

j_gene: TRBJ1-1
abundance: .
v_gene: TRBV6-5
d_gene: .
CDR3nt: TGTGCCAGCCGAAAGGGGGTGGACACTGAAGCTTTCTTT
CDR3aa: CASRKGVDTEAFF

j_gene: TRBJ1-2
abundance: medium-sized
v_gene: TRBV6-2/TRBV6-3
d_gene: .
CDR3nt: TGTGCCAGCAGTTACGGGCAGCTCTATGGCTACACCTTC
CDR3aa: CASSYGQLYGYTF

j_gene: TRBJ1-2
abundance: few
v_gene: TRBV4-1
d_gene: .
CDR3nt: TGCGCCAGCAGCCAAGAAGGGTACAGGGTGGGGTATGGCTACACCTTC
CDR3aa: CASSQEGYRVGYGYTF

j_gene: TRBJ2-6
abundance: many
v_gene: TRBV7-2
d_gene: .
CDR3nt: TGTGCCAGCAGCTTAGTGGGGACGGGCTTCTCTGGGGCCAACGTCCTGACTTTC
CDR3aa: CASSLVGTGFSGANVLTF

j_gene: TRBJ2-1
abundance: many
v_gene: TRBV6-2/TRBV6-3
d_gene: .
CDR3nt: TGTGCCAGCAGGGTCCGGGACTTGCTCAATGAGCAGTTCTTC
CDR3aa: CASRVRDLLNEQFF